This T cell receptor beta chain was recorded in a study of CD8 T cells in Susac syndrome. Trimming removed 8 bases from V and 4 bases from J; junction bases left unmatched: 6. Per germline, CDR1 LGHDT and CDR2 YNNKEL (reference sequence). The CDR3 length is 14 residues. The RNA input was 0.5 to 1 ug, and it was reverse transcribed with random hexamers. TCRdb passed the immunoSEQ multiplex PCR reads through MiXCR, listing each CDR3 protein once. The sample lists some 120,000 distinct CDR3 sequences, 90% to 95% occurring once. This sequence originates from a human donor in good health. Sequencing was carried out using CD4+ T cells from PBMCs. This chain connects TRBV3-1 to TRBJ2-5; 11 bases line up with TRBD2. CDR3 region: CASGTSGLGETQYF. CDR3 coding DNA: TGTGCCAGCGGGACTAGCGGCTTGGGAGAGACCCAGTACTTC.